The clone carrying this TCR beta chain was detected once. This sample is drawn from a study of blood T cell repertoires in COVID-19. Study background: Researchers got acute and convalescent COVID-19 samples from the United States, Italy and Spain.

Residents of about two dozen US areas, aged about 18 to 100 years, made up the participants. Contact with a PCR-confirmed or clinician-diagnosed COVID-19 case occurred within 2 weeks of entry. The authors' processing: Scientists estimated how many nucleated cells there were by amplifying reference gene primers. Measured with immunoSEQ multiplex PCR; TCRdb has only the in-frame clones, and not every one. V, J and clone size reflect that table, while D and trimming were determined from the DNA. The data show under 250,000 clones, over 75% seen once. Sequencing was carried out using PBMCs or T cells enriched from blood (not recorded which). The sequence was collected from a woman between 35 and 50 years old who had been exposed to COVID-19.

The CDR3, as DNA: TGTGCCACCAGTGATTCGCTAAAGAACTACGAGCAGTACTTC. It codes for CATSDSLKNYEQYF. This sequence joins TRBV24-1 and TRBJ2-7; D is uncertain. This CDR3 region has 14 residues. V was pared by 2 bases and J by 3 bases, with 10 bases between. Germline V gene sequence: CDR1 KGHDR, CDR2 SFDVKD.